This T cell receptor (beta chain) came from a study of cytomegalovirus exposure and HLA in healthy donors (dated by TCRdb to 2015 to 2018). About the investigation overall: According to a later analysis, one platform produced both the 110 or so validation repertoires and the 720 or so repertoires of the first cohort. The aim of the study was to test whether cataloging public T cell receptors could identify signatures of past pathogen exposure. A separate validation cohort of roughly 120 different subjects was used in addition to the roughly 670-subject first cohort. High-throughput TCR immunosequencing, statistical association of individual TCRs with disease status, and machine learning were combined to predict cytomegalovirus infection status. Broader findings and caveats from the paper: According to the authors, the approach could potentially be generalized to other disease states and immunological phenotypes. The classifier was reported to diagnose cytomegalovirus status with high specificity and sensitivity in both the original cohort and the validation cohort. The study gave a list of 150 to 200 TCR beta chains associated with cytomegalovirus. A later analysis had no HLA typing for the validation cohort, so co-occurrence there was scored across all 110 or so repertoires. Most TCR sequences were observed very rarely across donors, whereas some public TCRs were present in many individuals. In vitro tests confirmed that a few of the cytomegalovirus-associated TCR beta chains recognize cytomegalovirus antigens. Of the cluster scores, roughly 95% were above 0 in a later analysis, which found that TCRs clustered in the first cohort also tended to co-occur in the approximately 120 validation repertoires.

Separate from the approximately 670-subject first cohort, the validation cohort of 90 to 150 subjects was the group to which the donors belonged. Relative to germline, V is 5 bases shorter and J is 8 bases shorter, with 17 bases between their ends. CDR1 and CDR2, per the germline V gene, are SGHRS and YFSETQ. Reading from cysteine to phenylalanine, the CDR3 counts 14 amino acids. Solely the CDR3 DNA is kept, with 42 bases framed from the first base. This clone has a handful of counts. The antigen it binds to is not known. No base qualities exist here, and no much larger clone lies one base off it. The method behind the library was the immunoSEQ multiplex PCR assay. The original methods were these. A statistical classification framework was built for diagnosing cytomegalovirus status from the catalog of TCR beta chain sequences. TCRdb limited this immuneACCESS table to in-frame rearrangements with V and J called. A share of clones is missing; checked studies link under half to unresolved V genes, and the rest is unexplained. The DNA was the basis for D and trimming; V, J and clone size are from that table. The sample table holds around 160,000 clones, of which around 89% were seen once. Of the sample, 3% is held by the ten largest clones.

Rearrangement joined TRBV5-1 to TRBJ2-1; possibly the D gene is TRBD2, per 6 matching bases. Source material: PBMCs. The sequence was obtained from a man aged 18 to 30 in good health and CMV-seronegative. The CDR3 region reads CASRGQDWGDEQFF. Read as DNA, the sequence is TGCGCCAGCAGAGGGCAGGACTGGGGGGATGAGCAGTTCTTC.